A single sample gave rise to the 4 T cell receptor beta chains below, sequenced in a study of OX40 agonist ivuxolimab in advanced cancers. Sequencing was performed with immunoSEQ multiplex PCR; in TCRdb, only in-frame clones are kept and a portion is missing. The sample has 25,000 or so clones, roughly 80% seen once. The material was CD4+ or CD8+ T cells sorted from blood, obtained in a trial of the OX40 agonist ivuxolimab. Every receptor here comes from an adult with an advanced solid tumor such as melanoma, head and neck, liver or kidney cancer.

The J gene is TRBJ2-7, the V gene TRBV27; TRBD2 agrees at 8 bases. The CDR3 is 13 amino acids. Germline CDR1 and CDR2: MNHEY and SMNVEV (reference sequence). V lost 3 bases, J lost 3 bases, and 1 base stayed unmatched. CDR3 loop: CASSFGTSYEQYF. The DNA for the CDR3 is TGTGCCAGCAGTTTCGGGACTAGCTACGAGCAGTACTTC.

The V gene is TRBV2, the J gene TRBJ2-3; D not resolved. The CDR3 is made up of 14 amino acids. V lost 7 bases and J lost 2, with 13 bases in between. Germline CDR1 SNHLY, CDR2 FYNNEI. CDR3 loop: CASTQGYTTDTQYF. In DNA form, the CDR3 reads TGTGCCAGCACCCAAGGGTACACCACAGATACGCAGTATTTT.

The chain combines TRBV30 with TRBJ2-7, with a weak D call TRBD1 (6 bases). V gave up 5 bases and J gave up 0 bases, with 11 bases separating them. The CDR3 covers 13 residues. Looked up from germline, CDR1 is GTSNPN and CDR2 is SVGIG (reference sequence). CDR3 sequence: CAWEGGTSYEQYF. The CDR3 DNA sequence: TGTGCCTGGGAAGGGGGAACCTCCTACGAGCAGTACTTC.

CDR3 protein: CASSEWEPETNEKLFF. CDR3 DNA: TGTGCCAGCAGTGAGTGGGAACCGGAAACTAATGAAAAACTGTTTTTT. J is TRBJ1-4 and V is TRBV2; unclear D gene. There are 16 residues in the CDR3. V shed 3 bases and J shed 1 base, with 12 bases lying between them. CDR1 is SNHLY and CDR2 is FYNNEI in the germline V gene.